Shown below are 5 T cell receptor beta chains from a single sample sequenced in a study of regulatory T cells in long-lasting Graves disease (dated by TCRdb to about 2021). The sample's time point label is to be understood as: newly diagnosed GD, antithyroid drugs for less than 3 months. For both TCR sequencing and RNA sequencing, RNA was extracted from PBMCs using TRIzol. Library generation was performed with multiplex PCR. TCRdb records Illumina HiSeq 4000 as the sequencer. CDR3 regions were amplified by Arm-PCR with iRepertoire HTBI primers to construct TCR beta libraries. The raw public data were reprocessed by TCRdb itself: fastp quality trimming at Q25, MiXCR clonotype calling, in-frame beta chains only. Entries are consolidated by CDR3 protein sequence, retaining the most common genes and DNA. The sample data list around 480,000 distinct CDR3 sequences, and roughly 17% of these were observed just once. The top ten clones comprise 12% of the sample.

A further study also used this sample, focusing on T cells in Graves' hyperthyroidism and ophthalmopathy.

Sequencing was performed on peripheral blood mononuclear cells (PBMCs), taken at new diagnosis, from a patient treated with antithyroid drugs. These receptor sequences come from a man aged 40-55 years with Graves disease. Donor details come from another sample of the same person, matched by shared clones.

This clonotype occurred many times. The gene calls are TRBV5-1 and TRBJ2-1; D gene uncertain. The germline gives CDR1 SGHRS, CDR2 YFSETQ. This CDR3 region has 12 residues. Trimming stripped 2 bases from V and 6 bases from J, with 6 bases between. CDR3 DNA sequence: TGCGCCAGCAGCTTAGGTGCCAATGAGCAGTTCTTC. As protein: CASSLGANEQFF.

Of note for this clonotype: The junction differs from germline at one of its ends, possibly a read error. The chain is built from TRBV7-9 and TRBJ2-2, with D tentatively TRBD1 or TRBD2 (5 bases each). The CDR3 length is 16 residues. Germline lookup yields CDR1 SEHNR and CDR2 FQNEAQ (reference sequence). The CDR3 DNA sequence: TGTGCCAACAGCTTAGGTCCAGGGACCAACACCGGGGAGCTGTTTTTT. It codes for CANSLGPGTNTGELFF.

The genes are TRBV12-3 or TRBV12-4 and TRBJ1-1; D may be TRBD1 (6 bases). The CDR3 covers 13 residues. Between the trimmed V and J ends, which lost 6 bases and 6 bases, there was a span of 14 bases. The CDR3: CASRGSRGSEAFF. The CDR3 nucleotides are TGTGCCAGCAGGGGCAGCAGGGGTTCTGAAGCTTTCTTT.

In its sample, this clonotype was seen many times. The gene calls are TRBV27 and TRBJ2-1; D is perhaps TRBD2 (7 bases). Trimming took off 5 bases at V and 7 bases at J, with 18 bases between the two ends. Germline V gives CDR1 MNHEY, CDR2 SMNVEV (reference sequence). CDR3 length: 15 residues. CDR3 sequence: CASSPGWGGRNEQFF. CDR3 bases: TGTGCCAGCAGTCCCGGATGGGGGGGCAGGAATGAGCAGTTCTTC.

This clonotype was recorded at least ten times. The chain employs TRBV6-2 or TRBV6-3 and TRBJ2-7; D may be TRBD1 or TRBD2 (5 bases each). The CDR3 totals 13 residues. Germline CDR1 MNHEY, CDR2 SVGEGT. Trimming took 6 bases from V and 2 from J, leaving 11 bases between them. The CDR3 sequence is CASSHGTTYEQYF. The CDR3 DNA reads TGTGCCAGCAGCCATGGGACCACCTACGAGCAGTACTTC.